Following are 21 T cell receptor beta chains from one sample sequenced in a study of blood T cell repertoires in COVID-19. Using immunoSEQ multiplex PCR, the repertoire was profiled, and TCRdb retains in-frame clones only, with some absent. Among about 95,000 clones listed, roughly 80% were seen once. The sequencing input was peripheral blood. All receptors derive from a man at least 80 years old with COVID-19, enrolled during active disease.

The chain is built from TRBV10-2 and TRBJ1-1; D ambiguous. Germline CDR1 reads WSHSY; CDR2 reads SAAADI. The CDR3 extends over 14 amino acids. Trimming took off 0 bases at V and 8 bases at J, with 13 bases between the two ends. The CDR3 DNA follows: TGCGCCAGCAGTGAGTCGAGGCGATACGAGGAAGCTTTCTTT. This translates into CASSESRRYEEAFF.

The genes are TRBV6-4 and TRBJ2-3; TRBD2 matches at 10 bases. The V gene's germline CDR1 is MRHNA and CDR2 SNTAGT. Trimming removed 2 bases from V and 6 bases from J; junction bases left unmatched: 8. CDR3 length equals 16 residues. CDR3 nucleotides: TGTGCCAGCAGTGACCGCGGACTAGCGGCTGGGGATACGCAGTATTTT. It is translated as CASSDRGLAAGDTQYF.

The chain carries TRBV6-1 and TRBJ1-3, with a tentative D call TRBD1 (6 bases). This CDR3 is 16 amino acids long. The germline V gene encodes CDR1 MNHNS and CDR2 SASEGT. Deletions cut 4 bases from V and 4 bases from J, with 17 bases between. The CDR3 spells CASSVLPRDTGNTIYF. The CDR3 DNA follows: TGTGCCAGCAGTGTCCTCCCCCGGGACACAGGAAACACCATATATTTT.

V is TRBV28 and J is TRBJ1-5; 7 bases fit TRBD1. This CDR3 is 14 amino acids long. Germline CDR1 is MDHEN and CDR2 is SYDVKM. V lost 6 bases to trimming and J lost 2 bases; unmatched junction nucleotides: 4. CDR3 region: CASRTGEGNQPQHF. CDR3 in DNA: TGTGCCAGCAGAACAGGGGAAGGCAATCAGCCCCAGCATTTT.

The chain joins TRBV5-1 to TRBJ1-2; unclear D gene. Germline V gene lookup returns CDR1 SGHRS and CDR2 YFSETQ. The CDR3 sequence is 12 residues long. With 2 bases removed from V and 7 bases from J, the gap between germline ends came to 9 bases. CDR3 protein: CASSFEGSGYTF. For the CDR3, the DNA is TGCGCCAGCAGCTTTGAGGGCTCTGGCTACACCTTC.

V is TRBV28 and J is TRBJ2-1, with TRBD1 as a possible D gene (6 bases). Looked up from germline, CDR1 is MDHEN and CDR2 is SYDVKM. The CDR3 is 19 amino acids. V lost 4 bases and J lost 0, with 22 bases in between. CDR3 nucleotides: TGTGCCAGCAGTTCCGAGCCCTTTGGACAGAGAAGCTCCTACAATGAGCAGTTCTTC. It codes for CASSSEPFGQRSSYNEQFF.

V gene TRBV10-1 combines with J gene TRBJ2-3; TRBD2 aligns across 10 bases. Germline CDR1 WNHNN, CDR2 SYGVQD (reference sequence). With 3 bases clipped from V and 5 bases from J, the junction kept 5 bases outside the gene matches. There are 15 residues in the CDR3. CDR3: CASSDPSGSGDTQYF. CDR3 nucleotide sequence: TGCGCCAGCAGTGACCCTAGCGGGAGTGGAGATACGCAGTATTTT.

The CDR3 loop is CASSVGHEITGELFF. For the CDR3, the DNA is TGCGCCAGCAGTGTGGGACACGAGATAACCGGGGAGCTGTTTTTT. V usage is TRBV10-2 and J usage is TRBJ2-2, with D maybe TRBD1 (6 bases). The CDR3 contains 15 residues. Trimming left V 4 bases short and J 5 bases short, with 14 bases between. In germline, CDR1 is WSHSY, CDR2 SAAADI.

This clone was counted only a few times. This sequence joins TRBV5-5 and TRBJ2-7, with D possibly matching TRBD1 (6 bases). Trimming took off 2 bases at V and 2 bases at J, with 14 bases between the two ends. The CDR3 sequence is 15 residues long. CDR1 and CDR2 from the germline V gene are SGHKS and YYEKEE (reference sequence). This CDR3 is CASSFQAGETYEQYF. CDR3 DNA sequence: TGTGCCAGCAGCTTTCAAGCAGGGGAAACCTACGAGCAGTACTTC.

The rearrangement links TRBV5-1 to TRBJ1-2; a weak D match, TRBD1 (6 bases). Germline CDR1 is SGHRS and CDR2 is YFSETQ. V lost 4 bases and J 6 bases, leaving 13 bases between the germline ends. The CDR3 contains 13 residues. This CDR3 is CASSHKQGNGYTF. The CDR3 DNA reads as TGCGCCAGCAGCCACAAACAGGGTAATGGCTACACCTTC.

This clone was detected only a few times. The rearrangement links TRBV6-6 to TRBJ2-7; D remains unclear. CDR1 is MNHNY and CDR2 is SVGAGI in the germline V gene (reference sequence). Trimming removed 0 bases from V and 0 bases from J, with 6 bases in between. The CDR3 has 14 amino acids. The CDR3 nucleotides read TGTGCCAGCAGTTACTCCGTGTTCTCCTACGAGCAGTACTTC. Translation: CASSYSVFSYEQYF.

CDR3 in amino acids: CASSFRQTNTEAFF. The CDR3 DNA is TGTGCCAGCAGCTTCAGACAAACGAACACTGAAGCTTTCTTT. The rearrangement uses TRBV11-1 and TRBJ1-1; D unresolved. The CDR3 length is 14 residues. The V end lost 3 bases, the J end lost 1 base, and 9 bases lay between the germline ends. CDR1 SGHAT and CDR2 FQDESV come from the germline V gene (reference sequence).

The J gene is TRBJ1-2, the V gene TRBV30; possible D gene TRBD1, 5 bases. Germline CDR1 is GTSNPN and CDR2 is SVGIG (reference sequence). The CDR3 is 14 amino acids. V was clipped by 0 bases and J by 2 bases, with 10 bases between them. The CDR3 sequence is CAWSVLNRNYGYTF. CDR3 nucleotide sequence: TGTGCCTGGAGTGTACTGAACAGGAACTATGGCTACACCTTC.

In nucleotides, the CDR3 is TGTGCCAGCAGCTGGTCGGGGATCGGAGAGCAGTACTTC. Translated: CASSWSGIGEQYF. V gene TRBV7-3 combines with J gene TRBJ2-7, with TRBD2 as a possible D gene (5 bases). Germline lookup yields CDR1 SGHTA and CDR2 FQGTGA. The CDR3 totals 13 residues. The germline V and J ends were trimmed by 4 bases and 7 bases, with 14 bases remaining between them.

As regards this clone: One end of the junction does not line up with germline, which may come from a read error. V and J are TRBV5-1 and TRBJ2-6, with D possibly matching TRBD1 (6 bases). CDR3 length: 19 residues. CDR1 and CDR2 (germline): SGHRS, YFSETQ. CDR3 sequence reads: CASSLNRESLSSGANVLTF. The CDR3 nucleotides are TGTGCCAGCAGCTTGAACAGGGAAAGTTTAAGCTCTGGGGCCAACGTCCTGACTTTC. The variable domain in full, with the rest retrieved from reference TRBV5-1 and TRBJ2-6, is KAGVTQTPRYLIKTRGQQVTLSCSPISGHRSVSWYQQTPGQGLQFLFEYFSETQRNKGNFPGRFSGRQFSNSRSEMNVSTLELGDSALYLCASSLNRESLSSGANVLTFGAGSRLTVL.

This chain connects TRBV19 to TRBJ2-1, with 8 bases identical to TRBD1. The germline gives CDR1 LNHDA, CDR2 SQIVND (reference sequence). The CDR3 runs 17 residues. J gave up 6 bases and V 4 bases, and 14 bases lay outside the gene matches. CDR3 in amino acids: CASSRNRGQGGGNEQFF. CDR3 bases: TGTGCCAGTAGTAGAAATCGCGGACAGGGCGGCGGCAATGAGCAGTTCTTC. Using reference TRBV19 and TRBJ2-1 for the parts outside the CDR3, the full variable domain is DGGITQSPKYLFRKEGQNVTLSCEQNLNHDAMYWYRQDPGQGLRLIYYSQIVNDFQKGDIAEGYSVSREKKESFPLTVTSAQKNPTAFYLCASSRNRGQGGGNEQFFGPGTRLTVL.

The V gene is TRBV7-9, the J gene TRBJ1-4; the D is unclear. Germline CDR1 SEHNR, CDR2 FQNEAQ (reference sequence). Trimming cost V 5 bases and J 5 bases, with 6 bases left between them. The CDR3 runs 12 residues. CDR3 protein: CASSPSNEKLFF. CDR3 DNA sequence: TGTGCCAGCAGCCCCTCGAATGAAAAACTGTTTTTT.

This clone came up once. The chain recombines TRBV28 with TRBJ2-7, with 10 bases identical to TRBD2. The CDR3 spans 14 residues. With V trimmed by 2 bases and J by 6 bases, 4 bases remained unmatched. Germline V gives CDR1 MDHEN, CDR2 SYDVKM. The DNA of the CDR3 is TGTGCCAGCAGTTTAGCTAGCGGGAGACGCGAGCAGTACTTC. Amino acids: CASSLASGRREQYF.

The V call is TRBV9, the J call TRBJ1-1; the match to TRBD1 covers 9 bases. V dropped 0 bases and J dropped 3; count of bases not matched to a gene: 9. In germline, CDR1 is SGDLS, CDR2 YYNGEE. This CDR3 is 17 amino acids long. CDR3 in amino acids: CASSVGDRGRADTEAFF. The CDR3 DNA follows: TGTGCCAGCAGCGTAGGTGACAGGGGGAGAGCGGACACTGAAGCTTTCTTT.

The chain combines TRBV5-5 with TRBJ1-5; possibly TRBD1 for D (6 bases). Germline-derived CDR1 and CDR2 are SGHKS and YYEKEE (reference sequence). The CDR3 length is 14 residues. The ends were cut back, 4 bases at V and 4 bases at J, with 12 bases in the middle. Written as DNA, the CDR3 is TGTGCCAGCAGCCCGACAGGAGTTAATCAGCCCCAGCATTTT. Amino acid sequence: CASSPTGVNQPQHF.

The genes are TRBV5-4 and TRBJ1-2; 7 nucleotides align to TRBD1. J was trimmed by 4 bases and V by 4 bases; bases with no gene match: 7. Looked up from germline, CDR1 is SGHNT and CDR2 is YYREEE (reference sequence). The CDR3 covers 14 residues. The CDR3 here is CASSRQGEGYGYTF. The CDR3 nucleotides read TGTGCCAGCAGCCGACAGGGTGAAGGCTATGGCTACACCTTC.